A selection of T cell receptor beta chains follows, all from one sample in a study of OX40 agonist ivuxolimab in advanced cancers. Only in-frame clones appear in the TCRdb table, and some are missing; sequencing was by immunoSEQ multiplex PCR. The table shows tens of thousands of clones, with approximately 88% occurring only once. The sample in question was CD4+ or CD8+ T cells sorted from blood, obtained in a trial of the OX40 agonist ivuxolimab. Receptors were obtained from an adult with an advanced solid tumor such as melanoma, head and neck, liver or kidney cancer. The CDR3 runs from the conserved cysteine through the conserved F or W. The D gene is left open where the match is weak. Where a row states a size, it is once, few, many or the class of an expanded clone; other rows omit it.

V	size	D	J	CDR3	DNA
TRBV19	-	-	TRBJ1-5	CASSMTRNQPQHF	TGTGCCAGTAGTATGACTAGGAATCAGCCCCAGCATTTT
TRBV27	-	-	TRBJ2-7	CASSHPGGLNEQYF	TGTGCCAGCAGCCACCCCGGGGGGCTCAACGAGCAGTACTTC
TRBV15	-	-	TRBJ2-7	CATSRGTGSYEQYF	TGTGCCACCAGCAGAGGGACGGGCTCCTACGAGCAGTACTTC
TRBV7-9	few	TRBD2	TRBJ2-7	CASSSSGAGAEQYF	TGTGCCAGCAGCTCCTCAGGAGCGGGAGCTGAGCAGTACTTC
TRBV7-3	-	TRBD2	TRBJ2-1	CASSLGLAGGHYNEQFF	TGTGCCAGCAGCCTCGGACTAGCGGGAGGGCACTACAATGAGCAGTTCTTC
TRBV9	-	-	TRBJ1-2	CASRQVLQGYTF	TGTGCCAGCAGGCAGGTCCTTCAGGGCTACACCTTC
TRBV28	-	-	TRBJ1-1	CASSFGGTEAFF	TGTGCCAGCAGTTTTGGGGGGACTGAAGCTTTCTTT
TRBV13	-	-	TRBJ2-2	CASSPGTPTGELFF	TGTGCCAGCAGCCCCGGGACACCCACCGGGGAGCTGTTTTTT
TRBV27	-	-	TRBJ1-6	CASSRGGSPLHF	TGTGCCAGCAGTCGGGGGGGTTCACCCCTCCACTTT
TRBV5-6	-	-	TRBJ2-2	CASRHQTGELFF	TGTGCCAGCAGACACCAGACCGGGGAGCTGTTTTTT
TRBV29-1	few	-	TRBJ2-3	CSVPRLKLTDTQYF	TGCAGCGTTCCGAGACTTAAGCTTACAGATACGCAGTATTTT
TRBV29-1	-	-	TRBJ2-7	CSVEMGRGYEQYF	TGCAGCGTTGAAATGGGAAGGGGCTACGAGCAGTACTTC
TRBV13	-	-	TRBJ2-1	CASSSEDNEQFF	TGTGCCAGCAGCTCAGAGGACAATGAGCAGTTCTTC
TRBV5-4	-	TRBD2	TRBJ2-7	CASSARWTSGRNEQYF	TGTGCCAGCAGCGCCCGTTGGACTAGCGGGAGAAACGAGCAGTACTTC
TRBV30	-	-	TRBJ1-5	CAWNSGVSNQPQHF	TGTGCCTGGAATTCAGGGGTTAGCAATCAGCCCCAGCATTTT
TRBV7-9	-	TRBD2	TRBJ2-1	CATRGGVAGGPEQFF	TGTGCCACCCGAGGAGGGGTAGCGGGAGGGCCTGAGCAGTTCTTC
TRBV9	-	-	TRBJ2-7	CASSVGVSSYEQYF	TGTGCCAGCAGCGTAGGGGTCAGCTCCTACGAGCAGTACTTC
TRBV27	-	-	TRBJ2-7	CASSLFGQATSYEQYF	TGTGCCAGCAGTTTATTCGGGCAAGCGACCTCCTACGAGCAGTACTTC
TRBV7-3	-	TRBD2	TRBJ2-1	CASSFSGRWVSEQFF	TGTGCCAGCAGCTTTAGCGGGAGGTGGGTCAGTGAGCAGTTCTTC
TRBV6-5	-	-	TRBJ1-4	CASSYSQGGTNEKLFF	TGTGCCAGCAGTTACTCACAGGGAGGAACTAATGAAAAACTGTTTTTT
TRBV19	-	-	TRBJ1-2	CASTSGGGDTNYGYTF	TGTGCCAGTACCTCGGGAGGGGGGGATACTAACTATGGCTACACCTTC
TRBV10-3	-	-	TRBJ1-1	CASSVFVTEAFF	TGCGCCAGCAGTGTATTCGTCACTGAAGCTTTCTTT
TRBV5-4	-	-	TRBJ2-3	CASSPRADTQYF	TGTGCCAGCAGCCCTAGGGCAGATACGCAGTATTTT
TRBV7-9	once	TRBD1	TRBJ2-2	CASSSPATGGAGELFF	TGTGCCAGCAGCTCCCCCGCGACAGGGGGTGCCGGGGAGCTGTTTTTT
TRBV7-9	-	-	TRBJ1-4	CASKLRQTDEKLFF	TGTGCCAGCAAGCTCCGGCAGACCGATGAAAAACTGTTTTTT
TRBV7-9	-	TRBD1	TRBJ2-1	CASSRKQGNNEQFF	TGTGCCAGCAGCCGAAAACAGGGGAACAATGAGCAGTTCTTC
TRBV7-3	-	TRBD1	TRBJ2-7	CASSYSGTGGYEQYF	TGTGCCAGCAGTTACTCCGGGACAGGGGGCTACGAGCAGTACTTC
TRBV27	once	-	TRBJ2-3	CASSGRTDTQYF	TGTGCCAGCTCAGGGAGGACAGATACGCAGTATTTT